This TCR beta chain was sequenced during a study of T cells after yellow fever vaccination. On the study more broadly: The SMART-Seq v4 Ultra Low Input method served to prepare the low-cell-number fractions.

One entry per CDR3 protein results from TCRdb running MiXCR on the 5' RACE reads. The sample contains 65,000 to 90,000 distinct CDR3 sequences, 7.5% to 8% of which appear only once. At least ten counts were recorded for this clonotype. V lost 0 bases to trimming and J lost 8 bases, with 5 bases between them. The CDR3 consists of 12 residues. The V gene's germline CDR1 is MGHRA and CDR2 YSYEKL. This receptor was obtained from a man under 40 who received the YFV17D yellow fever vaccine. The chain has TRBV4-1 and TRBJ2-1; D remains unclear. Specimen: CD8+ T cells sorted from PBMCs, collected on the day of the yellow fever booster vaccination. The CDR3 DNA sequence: TGCGCCAGCAGCCAAGAGATTGATGAGCAGTTCTTC. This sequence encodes CASSQEIDEQFF.